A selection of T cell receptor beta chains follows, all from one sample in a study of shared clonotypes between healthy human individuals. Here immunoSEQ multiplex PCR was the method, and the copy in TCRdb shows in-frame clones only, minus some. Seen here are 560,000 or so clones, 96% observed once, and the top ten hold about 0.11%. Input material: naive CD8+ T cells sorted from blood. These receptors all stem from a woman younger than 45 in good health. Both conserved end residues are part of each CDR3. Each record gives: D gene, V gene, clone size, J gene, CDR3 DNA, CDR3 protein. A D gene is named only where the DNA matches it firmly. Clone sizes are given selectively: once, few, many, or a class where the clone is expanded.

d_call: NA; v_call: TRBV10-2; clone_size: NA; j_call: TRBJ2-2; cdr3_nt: TGCGCCAGCAGGGACACCGGGGAGCTGTTTTTT; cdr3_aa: CASRDTGELFF
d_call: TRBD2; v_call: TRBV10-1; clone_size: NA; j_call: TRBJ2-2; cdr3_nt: TGCGCCAGCAGTGGAAGCGGGAGCAGCACCGGGGAGCTGTTTTTT; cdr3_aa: CASSGSGSSTGELFF
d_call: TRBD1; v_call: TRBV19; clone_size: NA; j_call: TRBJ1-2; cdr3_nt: TGTGCCAGTAGTATCTTGACAGGGAGTAACTATGGCTACACCTTC; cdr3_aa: CASSILTGSNYGYTF
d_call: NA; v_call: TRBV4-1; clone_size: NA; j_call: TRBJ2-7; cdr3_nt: TGCGCCAGCAGCCAAAACCCGGGACGTTCCTACGAGCAGTACTTC; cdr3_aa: CASSQNPGRSYEQYF
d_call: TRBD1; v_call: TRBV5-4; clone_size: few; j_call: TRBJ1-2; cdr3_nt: TGTGCCAGCAGCCCGACAGGGAGCGGCTACACCTTC; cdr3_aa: CASSPTGSGYTF
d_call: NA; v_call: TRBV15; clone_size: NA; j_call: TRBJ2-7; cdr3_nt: TGTGCCACCAGCAGAGATATAGGCAGTAACTACGAGCAGTACTTC; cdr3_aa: CATSRDIGSNYEQYF
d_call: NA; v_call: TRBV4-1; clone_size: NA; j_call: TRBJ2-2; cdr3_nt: TGCGCCAGCAGCCAAAGGGTAGAGTACGGGGAGCTGTTTTTT; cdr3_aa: CASSQRVEYGELFF
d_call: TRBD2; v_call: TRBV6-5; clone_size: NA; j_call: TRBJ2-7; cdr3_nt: TGTGCCAGCAGTTCACGGGGTGCTAGCGGGATCTACGAGCAGTACTTC; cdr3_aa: CASSSRGASGIYEQYF
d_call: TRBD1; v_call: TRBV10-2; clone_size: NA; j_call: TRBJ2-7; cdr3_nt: TGCGCCAGCAGTGGGGACAGGTCCTACGAGCAGTACTTC; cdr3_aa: CASSGDRSYEQYF
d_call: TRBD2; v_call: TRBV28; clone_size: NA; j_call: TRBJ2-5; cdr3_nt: TGTGCCAGCAGTTCCCACCGAGAGCGGGAGGGCCTGGGAACCCAGTACTTC; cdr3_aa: CASSSHREREGLGTQYF
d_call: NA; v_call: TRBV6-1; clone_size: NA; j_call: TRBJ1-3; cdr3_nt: TGTGCCAGCAGTGACTGGGTGGGGGCTTTAGGAAACACCATATATTTT; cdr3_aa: CASSDWVGALGNTIYF
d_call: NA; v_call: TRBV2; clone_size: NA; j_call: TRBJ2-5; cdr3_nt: TGTGCCAGCAGCGCAAGTGGGCAAGAGACCCAGTACTTC; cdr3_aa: CASSASGQETQYF
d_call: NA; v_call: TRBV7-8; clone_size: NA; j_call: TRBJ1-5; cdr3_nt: TGTGCCAGCAGCTTAGCGCAAGGGAATCAGCCTCAGCATTTT; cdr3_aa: CASSLAQGNQPQHF
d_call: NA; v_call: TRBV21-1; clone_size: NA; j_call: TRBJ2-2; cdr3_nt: TGTGCCAGCAGCAAAGCGCGTAGGGCCGGGGAGCTGTTTTTT; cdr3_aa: CASSKARRAGELFF
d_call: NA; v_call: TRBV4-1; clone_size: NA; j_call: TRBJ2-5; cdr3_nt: TGCGCCAGCAGCCCCCGGGAACGACCCCAAGAGACCCAGTACTTC; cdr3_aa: CASSPRERPQETQYF
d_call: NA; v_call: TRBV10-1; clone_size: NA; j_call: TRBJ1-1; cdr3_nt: TGCGCCAGCAGTGGACCCGGCCTTAATGAAGCTTTCTTT; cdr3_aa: CASSGPGLNEAFF
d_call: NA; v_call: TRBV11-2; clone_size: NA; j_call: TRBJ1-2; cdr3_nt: TGTGCCAGCAGCTTAGTGGGGACGCGGTCTCGGTATGGCTACACCTTC; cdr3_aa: CASSLVGTRSRYGYTF
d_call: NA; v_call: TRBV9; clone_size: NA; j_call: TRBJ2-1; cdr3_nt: TGTGCCAGCAGCGGCCTATCCCCCGGGACAAGCTCCTACAATGAGCAGTTCTTC; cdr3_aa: CASSGLSPGTSSYNEQFF
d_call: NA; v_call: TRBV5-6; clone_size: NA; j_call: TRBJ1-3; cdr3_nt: TGTGCCAGCAGCTTGGCCGGTAGCTCTGGAAACACCATATATTTT; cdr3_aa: CASSLAGSSGNTIYF
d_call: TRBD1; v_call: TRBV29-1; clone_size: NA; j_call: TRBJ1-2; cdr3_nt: TGCAGCGTTGAAGGGGGGACAGGGGGTAACTATGGCTACACCTTC; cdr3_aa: CSVEGGTGGNYGYTF
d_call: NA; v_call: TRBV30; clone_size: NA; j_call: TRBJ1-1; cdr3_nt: TGTGCCTGGAGCGCAGGCCTTTCGATGAACACTGAAGCTTTCTTT; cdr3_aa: CAWSAGLSMNTEAFF
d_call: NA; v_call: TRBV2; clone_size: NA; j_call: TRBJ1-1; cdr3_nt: TGTGCCAGCGTTACGGAGGGTCTCGAGAACACTGAAGCTTTCTTT; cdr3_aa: CASVTEGLENTEAFF
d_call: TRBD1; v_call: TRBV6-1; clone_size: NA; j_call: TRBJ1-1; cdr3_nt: TGTGCCAGCAGTGACCCAGGGAGGGGGCACACTGAAGCTTTCTTT; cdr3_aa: CASSDPGRGHTEAFF
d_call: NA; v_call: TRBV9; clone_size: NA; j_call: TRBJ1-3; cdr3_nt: TGTGCCAGCAGCGACCCTGGAAACACCATATATTTT; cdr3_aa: CASSDPGNTIYF
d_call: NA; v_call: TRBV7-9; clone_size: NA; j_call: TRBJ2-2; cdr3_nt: TGTGCCAGCAGCTCAGAGAGTCGGCCGCTAAACACCGGGGAGCTGTTTTTT; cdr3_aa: CASSSESRPLNTGELFF
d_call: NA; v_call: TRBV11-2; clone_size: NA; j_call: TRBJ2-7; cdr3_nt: TGTGCCAGCAGCTTACCGTCCTACGAGCAGTACTTC; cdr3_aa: CASSLPSYEQYF
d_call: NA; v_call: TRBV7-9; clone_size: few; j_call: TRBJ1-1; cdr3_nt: TGTGCCAGCTTCCTTCTATGGGGCACTGAAGCTTTCTTT; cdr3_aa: CASFLLWGTEAFF
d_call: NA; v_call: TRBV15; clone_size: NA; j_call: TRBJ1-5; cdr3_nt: TGTGCCACCAGCAGAGATGCCGGAGTTGATCAGCCCCAGCATTTT; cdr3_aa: CATSRDAGVDQPQHF
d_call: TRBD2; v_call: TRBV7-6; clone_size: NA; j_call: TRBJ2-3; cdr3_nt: TGTGCCAGCAGCTCACTAGCGGGAAGACCAGATACGCAGTATTTT; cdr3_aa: CASSSLAGRPDTQYF
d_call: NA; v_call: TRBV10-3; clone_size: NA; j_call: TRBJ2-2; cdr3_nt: TGTGCCATCAGTATCTCAGGGACGGAGAACACCGGGGAGCTGTTTTTT; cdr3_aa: CAISISGTENTGELFF
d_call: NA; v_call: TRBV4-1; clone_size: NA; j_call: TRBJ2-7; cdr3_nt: TGCGCCAGCAGCCAAGGACAGCTCGGGCGGAACGAGCAGTACTTC; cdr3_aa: CASSQGQLGRNEQYF
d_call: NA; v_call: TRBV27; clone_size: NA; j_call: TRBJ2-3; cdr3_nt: TGTGCCAGCAGAAACACAGATACGCAGTATTTT; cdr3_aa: CASRNTDTQYF
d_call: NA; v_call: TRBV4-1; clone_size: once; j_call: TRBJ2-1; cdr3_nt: TGCGCCAGCAGCCAAGTTCCGGGATCGAATGAGCAGTTCTTC; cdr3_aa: CASSQVPGSNEQFF
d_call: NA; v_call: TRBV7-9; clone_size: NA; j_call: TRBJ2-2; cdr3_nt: TGTGCCAGCAGCTTAGCGGACTGGAACACCGGGGAGCTGTTTTTT; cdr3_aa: CASSLADWNTGELFF
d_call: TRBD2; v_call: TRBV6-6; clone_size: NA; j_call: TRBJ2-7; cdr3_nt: TGTGCCAGCAGTCCACTAGCGGGAGTGGACGAGCAGTACTTC; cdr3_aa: CASSPLAGVDEQYF